One T cell receptor (beta chain) is described in this entry. The data were obtained in a study of OX40 agonist ivuxolimab in advanced cancers. Study summary: Intravenous ivuxolimab was administered to patients every 2 weeks at 0.01 to 10 mg/kg. One hepatocellular carcinoma and a couple of cutaneous melanoma patients partially responded.

Generated by immunoSEQ multiplex PCR, the TCRdb table keeps only in-frame clones and is missing some. The sample carries tens of thousands of clones, roughly 85% recorded once. This CDR3 region has 17 residues. Germline V gives CDR1 SGHVS, CDR2 FQNEAQ. Trimming shortened V by 0 bases and J by 0 bases, and 12 bases separated the two germline ends. This sequence originates from an adult with an advanced solid tumor such as melanoma, head and neck, liver or kidney cancer. Sample: CD4+ or CD8+ T cells sorted from blood, taken in a trial of the OX40 agonist ivuxolimab. The chain combines TRBV7-8 with TRBJ1-3, with a weak D call TRBD1 (6 bases). The CDR3 DNA is TGTGCCAGCAGCTTAGCGCGGGGGGCACTCTCTGGAAACACCATATATTTT. Protein product: CASSLARGALSGNTIYF.